This entry lists 23 T cell receptor beta chains sequenced from one sample in a study of cytomegalovirus exposure and HLA in healthy donors. PCR was performed using 60 Vbeta and 13 Jbeta primers. TCRdb keeps only in-frame clones here, not all; method: immunoSEQ multiplex PCR. Of 110,000 or so clones listed, around 76% were seen once; the top ten hold 16%. The specimen sequenced was PBMCs. The receptors shown here come from a man in his forties or fifties in good health and CMV-seropositive.

This clone appeared a few times. The genes are TRBV2 and TRBJ2-6; TRBD1 is a possible D gene (6 bases). Germline assignment: CDR1 SNHLY and CDR2 FYNNEI. The CDR3 is 14 residues long. V was trimmed by 8 bases and J by 3 bases, leaving 11 bases between them. The CDR3 here is CASHRGNGANVLTF. In nucleotides, the CDR3 is TGTGCCAGCCATAGGGGGAATGGGGCCAACGTCCTGACTTTC.

The J gene is TRBJ2-7, the V gene TRBV6-5; TRBD2 matches at 7 bases. V lost 6 bases, J lost 7 bases, and 6 bases stayed unmatched. This CDR3 spans 12 amino acids. Germline lookup yields CDR1 MNHEY and CDR2 SVGAGI. CDR3 DNA: TGTGCCAGCAGATTTCATAGCGGGGAGCAGTACTTC. The encoded protein is CASRFHSGEQYF.

This clone has just one count. The chain links TRBV27 to TRBJ2-7; maybe TRBD2 (5 bases). This CDR3 is built from 13 residues. Trimming took off 0 bases at V and 6 bases at J, with 9 bases between the two ends. The germline CDR1 and CDR2 sequences are MNHEY and SMNVEV (reference sequence). The DNA for the CDR3 is TGTGCCAGCAGTTTATCCGAGGGCCTCGAGCAGTACTTC. Amino acid sequence: CASSLSEGLEQYF.

This clone showed up just a few times. The gene calls are TRBV25-1 and TRBJ2-5, with D perhaps matching TRBD1 (5 bases). V was cut by 0 bases and J by 5 bases, with 16 bases left in between. In germline, CDR1 is MGHDK, CDR2 SYGVNS. The CDR3 consists of 16 residues. This CDR3 reads CASSEYRQGKWETQYF. CDR3 coding DNA: TGTGCCAGCAGTGAATATAGGCAGGGAAAGTGGGAGACCCAGTACTTC.

This rearrangement joins TRBV5-1 to TRBJ2-2; D uncertain. The germline gives CDR1 SGHRS, CDR2 YFSETQ. The CDR3 extends over 16 amino acids. V was pared by 2 bases and J by 1 base, with 12 bases between. This CDR3 is CASSFNPPENTGELFF. The CDR3 region has the DNA TGCGCCAGCAGCTTTAATCCCCCAGAGAACACCGGGGAGCTGTTTTTT.

Regarding this clone: Distinct nucleotide sequences in the sample also encode this CDR3. The rearrangement joins TRBV19 to TRBJ1-5; D remains ambiguous. The CDR3 contains 13 residues. The V and J ends lost 2 bases and 5 bases respectively, with 7 bases between them. Germline assignment: CDR1 LNHDA and CDR2 SQIVND (reference sequence). The CDR3 is CASSITSYQPQHF. As DNA, the CDR3 is TGTGCCAGTAGTATAACGAGTTATCAGCCCCAGCATTTT.

This chain joins TRBV10-1 and TRBJ1-1; possibly TRBD1 for D (5 bases). In germline, CDR1 is WNHNN, CDR2 SYGVQD (reference sequence). The CDR3 length is 16 residues. Trimming left V 4 bases short and J 7 bases short, with 22 bases between. The CDR3 DNA reads TGCGCCAGCAGTGGGCAGGATCCCTCTAACAGGCGTGAAGCTTTCTTT. Protein sequence: CASSGQDPSNRREAFF.

This sequence joins TRBV7-2 and TRBJ2-2; no definite D call. This CDR3 spans 13 amino acids. V gave up 3 bases and J gave up 6 bases, with 8 bases separating them. Germline V gene sequence: CDR1 SGHTA, CDR2 FQGNSA. The CDR3 nucleotides are TGTGCCAGCAGCTTTCAAACGGCCGGGGAGCTGTTTTTT. This gives the protein CASSFQTAGELFF.

The rearrangement uses TRBV5-5 and TRBJ2-7; a possible D gene is TRBD2 (5 bases). The V end lost 3 bases, the J end lost 6 bases, and 16 bases lay between the germline ends. The CDR3 is 14 residues long. The germline CDR1 and CDR2 sequences are SGHKS and YYEKEE (reference sequence). The CDR3, as DNA: TGTGCCAGCAGCTCCAGCGGAACGATCGTCGAGCAGTACTTC. This translates into CASSSSGTIVEQYF. Full variable domain (missing parts from reference TRBV5-5 and TRBJ2-7): DAGVTQSPTHLIKTRGQQVTLRCSPISGHKSVSWYQQVLGQGPQFIFQYYEKEERGRGNFPDRFSARQFPNYSSELNVNALLLGDSALYLCASSSSGTIVEQYFGPGTRLTVT.

The CDR3 coding sequence is TGCGCCAGCAGCCAGAACCCGGGGACTAGCCCCACAGATACGCAGTATTTT. Protein sequence: CASSQNPGTSPTDTQYF. This sequence joins TRBV4-3 and TRBJ2-3, with 9 bases identical to TRBD2. V shed 3 bases and J 2 bases; nucleotides not matched to a gene: 9. CDR3 length equals 17 residues. The germline V gene has CDR1 LGHNA and CDR2 YSLEER.

The V call is TRBV2, the J call TRBJ2-2; 10 bases align to TRBD1. Looked up from germline, CDR1 is SNHLY and CDR2 is FYNNEI. The V segment lost 1 base and the J segment 4 bases; nucleotides outside the gene matches: 6. The CDR3 spans 17 residues. This CDR3 is CASSEGGQGWGTGELFF. DNA of the CDR3: TGTGCCAGCAGTGAAGGGGGACAGGGGTGGGGCACCGGGGAGCTGTTTTTT. Based on the CDR3 plus reference TRBV2 and TRBJ2-2, the full variable domain is EPEVTQTPSHQVTQMGQEVILRCVPISNHLYFYWYRQILGQKVEFLVSFYNNEISEKSEIFDDQFSVERPDGSNFTLKIRSTKLEDSAMYFCASSEGGQGWGTGELFFGEGSRLTVL.

This rearrangement joins TRBV11-2 to TRBJ1-6, with D possibly TRBD1 on 5 matching bases. Per germline, CDR1 SGHAT and CDR2 FQNNGV. V gave up 3 bases and J gave up 1 base, with 7 bases separating them. The CDR3 is 15 amino acids. The DNA for the CDR3 is TGTGCCAGCAGCTTGACAGCTTCCTATAATTCACCCCTCCACTTT. This gives the protein CASSLTASYNSPLHF.

The chain has TRBV28 and TRBJ2-3; 7 bases map to TRBD2. Germline V CDR1 and CDR2: MDHEN, SYDVKM. There are 14 residues in the CDR3. The J segment lost 1 base and the V segment lost 2 bases, leaving 0 bases of the junction unmatched. CDR3 loop: CASSLAGGTDTQYF. For the CDR3, the DNA is TGTGCCAGCAGTTTAGCGGGAGGCACAGATACGCAGTATTTT. Supplemented by reference TRBV28 and TRBJ2-3, the full variable domain reads DVKVTQSSRYLVKRTGEKVFLECVQDMDHENMFWYRQDPGLGLRLIYFSYDVKMKEKGDIPEGYSVSREKKERFSLILESASTNQTSMYLCASSLAGGTDTQYFGPGTRLTVL.

This chain joins TRBV19 and TRBJ1-1, with TRBD1 matching 8 bases. The CDR3 sequence is 19 residues long. Germline CDR1 and CDR2: LNHDA and SQIVND (reference sequence). The junction had 24 bases not matched to a gene; V was cut back by 6 bases and J by 6 bases. The CDR3 DNA is TGTGCCAGTAGGGACAGGGTCCTTGGCAGCCCACAGAGGGGTGCTGAAGCTTTCTTT. This encodes CASRDRVLGSPQRGAEAFF.

The chain joins TRBV6-1 to TRBJ1-2, with 9 nucleotides matching TRBD1. With V trimmed by 6 bases and J by 5 bases, 10 bases remained unmatched. This CDR3 spans 15 amino acids. Germline values: CDR1 MNHNS, CDR2 SASEGT. This CDR3 is CASSDSRTGAYGYTF. CDR3 bases: TGTGCCAGCAGCGACAGCAGGACAGGGGCTTATGGCTACACCTTC.

CDR3 amino acids: CASKGTTNTGELFF. DNA for the CDR3: TGTGCCAGCAAAGGGACAACGAACACCGGGGAGCTGTTTTTT. V gene TRBV2 combines with J gene TRBJ2-2; D is possibly TRBD1 (6 bases). In germline, CDR1 is SNHLY, CDR2 FYNNEI. V shed 7 bases and J shed 0 bases, with 9 bases lying between them. This CDR3 has 14 amino acids.

The chain links TRBV5-6 to TRBJ2-6, with D maybe TRBD2 (5 bases). Germline values: CDR1 SGHDT, CDR2 YYEEEE. The CDR3 totals 16 residues. Trimming stripped 4 bases from V and 1 base from J, with 12 bases between. The CDR3 nucleotides are TGTGCCAGCAGCGGAGGTAGCAAATCTGGGGCCAACGTCCTGACTTTC. Translated: CASSGGSKSGANVLTF.

CDR3 in amino acids: CASSSGLADTYNEQFF. The CDR3 DNA sequence: TGTGCCAGCAGTTCCGGACTAGCGGACACGTACAATGAGCAGTTCTTC. This chain uses TRBV28 with TRBJ2-1; 10 nucleotides align to TRBD2. Germline-derived CDR1 and CDR2 are MDHEN and SYDVKM. CDR3 length: 16 residues. J gave up 4 bases and V 4 bases, and 7 bases lay outside the gene matches.

The rearrangement links TRBV5-1 to TRBJ1-1; D gene unclear. V was pared by 0 bases and J by 3 bases, with 9 bases between. This CDR3 has 14 residues. CDR1 and CDR2 (germline): SGHRS, YFSETQ. CDR3 region: CASSLGGGYTEAFF. Here the CDR3 DNA reads TGCGCCAGCAGCTTGGGAGGAGGCTACACTGAAGCTTTCTTT.

The V and J genes are TRBV7-9 and TRBJ1-2, with a tentative D call TRBD1 (5 bases). The CDR3 runs 14 residues. Germline V CDR1 and CDR2: SEHNR, FQNEAQ (reference sequence). Trimming removed 5 bases at V and 4 bases at J, with 14 bases between. The CDR3 bases are TGTGCCAGCAGCAACCGTGGGGGGACCTATGGCTACACCTTC. Encoded protein: CASSNRGGTYGYTF.

The V gene is TRBV6-5, the J gene TRBJ2-7; 8 bases agree with TRBD2. J was trimmed by 0 bases and V by 6 bases; bases with no gene match: 7. This CDR3 has 15 amino acids. Germline loops: CDR1 MNHEY, CDR2 SVGAGI. Here the CDR3 DNA reads TGTGCCAGCAGGATATCTAGCGGGTCCTCCTACGAGCAGTACTTC. Residues: CASRISSGSSYEQYF.

This chain joins TRBV4-3 and TRBJ2-3, with a possible D match to TRBD1 (6 bases). Trimming left V 2 bases short and J 5 bases short, with 23 bases between. The CDR3 consists of 18 residues. CDR1 and CDR2 from the germline V gene are LGHNA and YSLEER. The CDR3 is CASSQLFGSLVGGDTQYF. DNA for the CDR3: TGCGCCAGCAGCCAACTATTCGGATCCCTTGTAGGGGGAGATACGCAGTATTTT.

The chain recombines TRBV27 with TRBJ1-2, with 8 bases identical to TRBD1. Germline CDR1 is MNHEY and CDR2 is SMNVEV (reference sequence). This CDR3 is built from 15 residues. J lost 2 bases, V lost 5 bases, and 7 bases had no gene match. CDR3 region: CASSPYRGMNYGYTF. The DNA for the CDR3 is TGTGCCAGCAGTCCGTACAGGGGGATGAACTATGGCTACACCTTC.